This T cell receptor (beta chain) was identified in a study of T-cell reconstitution after alpha-beta-depleted transplantation in children. Study-wide findings and caveats: Roughly two months post-transplant, alpha-beta T cells reportedly originated from several hundred graft clones that had expanded. At day 60, the high TCRbeta diversity found in some patients originated from recipient T cells and thymic progenitors that had survived. Newly made T cells mostly supplied T-cell counts and diversity one year after transplant.

During its preparation, the TCRbeta library received unique molecular identifiers. Using its own MiXCR run on the PCR reads, TCRdb lists one record per CDR3 protein. The profile shows approximately 1,000,000 distinct CDR3 sequences, about 29% of them singletons. Concerning this clonotype itself: Its cognate antigen is unknown.

CDR3 length equals 16 residues. V was clipped by 0 bases and J by 6 bases; unmatched bases: 7. CDR1 is SGHRS and CDR2 is YFSETQ in the germline V gene. The sequence came from a boy less than two years old who had a stem cell transplant for SCID, so the T cells may come from the graft donor. Here the sequenced sample was PBMCs, mostly from graft donor cells, taken 360 days after TCRalphabeta/CD19-depleted stem cell transplant. The V call is TRBV5-1, the J call TRBJ2-4; 9 bases line up with TRBD1. The CDR3 here is CASSLAGGQGTNIQYF. The CDR3 region has the DNA TGCGCCAGCAGCTTGGCCGGTGGACAGGGGACAAACATTCAGTACTTC. Using reference TRBV5-1 and TRBJ2-4 for the parts outside the CDR3, the full variable domain is KAGVTQTPRYLIKTRGQQVTLSCSPISGHRSVSWYQQTPGQGLQFLFEYFSETQRNKGNFPGRFSGRQFSNSRSEMNVSTLELGDSALYLCASSLAGGQGTNIQYFGAGTRLSVL.